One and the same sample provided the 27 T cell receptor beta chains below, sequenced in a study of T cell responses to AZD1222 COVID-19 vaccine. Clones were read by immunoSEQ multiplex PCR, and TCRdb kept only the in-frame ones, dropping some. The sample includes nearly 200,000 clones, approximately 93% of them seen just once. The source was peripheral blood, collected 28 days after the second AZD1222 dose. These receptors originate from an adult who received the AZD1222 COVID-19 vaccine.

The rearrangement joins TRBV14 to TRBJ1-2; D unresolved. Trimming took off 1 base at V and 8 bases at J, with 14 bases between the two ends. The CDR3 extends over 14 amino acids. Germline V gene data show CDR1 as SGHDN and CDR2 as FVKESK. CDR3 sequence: CASSQVGNQVGYTF. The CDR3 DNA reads TGTGCCAGCAGCCAAGTGGGGAATCAAGTAGGCTACACCTTC.

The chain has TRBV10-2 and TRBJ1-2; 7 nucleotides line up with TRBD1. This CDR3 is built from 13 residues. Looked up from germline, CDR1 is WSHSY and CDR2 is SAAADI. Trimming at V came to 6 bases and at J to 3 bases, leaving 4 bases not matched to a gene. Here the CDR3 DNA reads TGCGCCAGCAGCGAGCAGGGGGACTATGGCTACACCTTC. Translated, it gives CASSEQGDYGYTF.

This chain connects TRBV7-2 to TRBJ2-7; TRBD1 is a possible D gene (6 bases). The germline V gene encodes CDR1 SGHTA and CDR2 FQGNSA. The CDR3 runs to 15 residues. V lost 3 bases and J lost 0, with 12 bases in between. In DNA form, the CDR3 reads TGTGCCAGCAGCTTTGACAGGTTCCGCTCCTACGAGCAGTACTTC. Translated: CASSFDRFRSYEQYF.

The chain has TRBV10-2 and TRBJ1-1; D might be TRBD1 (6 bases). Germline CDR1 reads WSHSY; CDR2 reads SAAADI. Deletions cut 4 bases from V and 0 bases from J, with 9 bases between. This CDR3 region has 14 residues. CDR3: CASSVDSLNTEAFF. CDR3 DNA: TGCGCCAGCAGTGTGGACAGCTTGAACACTGAAGCTTTCTTT.

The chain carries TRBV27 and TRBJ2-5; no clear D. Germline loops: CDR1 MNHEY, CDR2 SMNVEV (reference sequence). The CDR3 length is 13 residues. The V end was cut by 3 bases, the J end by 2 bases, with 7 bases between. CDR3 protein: CASSFVGQETQYF. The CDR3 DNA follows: TGTGCCAGCAGTTTTGTGGGGCAAGAGACCCAGTACTTC.

CDR3 protein: CASSPRDPTYYGYTF. CDR3 coding DNA: TGTGCCAGCTCACCAAGAGACCCCACATACTATGGCTACACCTTC. The gene calls are TRBV18 and TRBJ1-2; D not resolved. Per germline, CDR1 KGHSH and CDR2 LQKENI. V gave up 2 bases and J gave up 3 bases, with 13 bases separating them. This CDR3 has 15 amino acids.

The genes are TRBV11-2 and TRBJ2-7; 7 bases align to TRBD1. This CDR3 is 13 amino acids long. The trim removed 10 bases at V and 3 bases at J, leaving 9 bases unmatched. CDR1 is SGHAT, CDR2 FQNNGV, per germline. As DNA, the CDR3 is TGTGCCACTCGCCCGGGACAGAGCTACGAGCAGTACTTC. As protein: CATRPGQSYEQYF.

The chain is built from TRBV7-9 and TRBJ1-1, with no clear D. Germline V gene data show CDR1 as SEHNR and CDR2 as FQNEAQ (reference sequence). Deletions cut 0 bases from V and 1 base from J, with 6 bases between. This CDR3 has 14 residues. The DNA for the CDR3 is TGTGCCAGCAGCTTAGCAGGCGGGAACACTGAAGCTTTCTTT. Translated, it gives CASSLAGGNTEAFF. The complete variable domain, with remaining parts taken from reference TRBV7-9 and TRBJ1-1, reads DTGVSQNPRHKITKRGQNVTFRCDPISEHNRLYWYRQTLGQGPEFLTYFQNEAQLEKSRLLSDRFSAERPKGSFSTLEIQRTEQGDSAMYLCASSLAGGNTEAFFGQGTRLTVV.

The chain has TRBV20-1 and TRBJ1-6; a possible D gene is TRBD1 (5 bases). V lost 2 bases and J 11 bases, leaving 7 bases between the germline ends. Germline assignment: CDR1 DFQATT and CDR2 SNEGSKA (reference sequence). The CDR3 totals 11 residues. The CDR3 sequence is CSARWGAPLHF. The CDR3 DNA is TGCAGTGCTAGATGGGGCGCACCCCTCCACTTT.

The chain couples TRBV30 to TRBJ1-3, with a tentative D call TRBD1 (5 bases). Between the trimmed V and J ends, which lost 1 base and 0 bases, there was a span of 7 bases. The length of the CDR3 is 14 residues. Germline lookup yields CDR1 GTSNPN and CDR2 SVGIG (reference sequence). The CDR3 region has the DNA TGTGCCTGGAGTGGGGGGAACTCTGGAAACACCATATATTTT. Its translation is CAWSGGNSGNTIYF.

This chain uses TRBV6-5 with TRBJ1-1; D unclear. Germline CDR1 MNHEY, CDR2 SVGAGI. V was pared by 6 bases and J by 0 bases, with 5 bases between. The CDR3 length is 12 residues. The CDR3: CASSKVNTEAFF. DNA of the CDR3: TGTGCCAGCAGCAAAGTGAACACTGAAGCTTTCTTT.

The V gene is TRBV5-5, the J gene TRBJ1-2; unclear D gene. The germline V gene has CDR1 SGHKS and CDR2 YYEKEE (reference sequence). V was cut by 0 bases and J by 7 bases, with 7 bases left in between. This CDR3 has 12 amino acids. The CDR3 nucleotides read TGTGCCAGCAGCTTGGGGGAGAGTGGCTACACCTTC. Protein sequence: CASSLGESGYTF.

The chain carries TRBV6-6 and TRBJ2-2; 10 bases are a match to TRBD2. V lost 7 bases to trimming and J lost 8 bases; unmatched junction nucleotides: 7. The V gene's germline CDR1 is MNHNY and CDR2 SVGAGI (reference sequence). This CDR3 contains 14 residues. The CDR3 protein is CASTRAGGPGELFF. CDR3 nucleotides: TGTGCCAGCACTCGAGCGGGGGGGCCTGGGGAGCTGTTTTTT.

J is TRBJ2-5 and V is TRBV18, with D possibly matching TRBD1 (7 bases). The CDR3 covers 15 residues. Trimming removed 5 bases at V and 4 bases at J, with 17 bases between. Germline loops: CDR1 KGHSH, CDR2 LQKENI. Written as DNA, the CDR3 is TGTGCCAGCTCATCCGGGACAGCGGGCCGAGAGACCCAGTACTTC. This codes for CASSSGTAGRETQYF.

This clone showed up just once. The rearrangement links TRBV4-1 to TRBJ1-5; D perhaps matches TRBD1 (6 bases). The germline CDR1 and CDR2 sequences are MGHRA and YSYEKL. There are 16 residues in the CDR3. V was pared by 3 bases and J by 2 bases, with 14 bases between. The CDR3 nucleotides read TGCGCCAGCAGCCAGCCGACAGGAGCCCGCAATCAGCCCCAGCATTTT. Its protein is CASSQPTGARNQPQHF.

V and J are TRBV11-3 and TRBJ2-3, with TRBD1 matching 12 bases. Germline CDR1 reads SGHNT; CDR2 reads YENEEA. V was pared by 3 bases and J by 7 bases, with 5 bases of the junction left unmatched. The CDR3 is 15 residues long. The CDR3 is CASSLGQGASNTQYF. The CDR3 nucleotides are TGTGCCAGCAGCTTGGGACAGGGGGCATCAAATACGCAGTATTTT.

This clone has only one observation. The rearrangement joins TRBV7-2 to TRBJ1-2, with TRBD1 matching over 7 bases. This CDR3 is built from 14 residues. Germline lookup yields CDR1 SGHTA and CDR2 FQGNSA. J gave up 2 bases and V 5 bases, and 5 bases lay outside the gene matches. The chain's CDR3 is CASSTGTANYGYTF. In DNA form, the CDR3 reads TGTGCCAGCAGCACCGGGACAGCGAACTATGGCTACACCTTC.

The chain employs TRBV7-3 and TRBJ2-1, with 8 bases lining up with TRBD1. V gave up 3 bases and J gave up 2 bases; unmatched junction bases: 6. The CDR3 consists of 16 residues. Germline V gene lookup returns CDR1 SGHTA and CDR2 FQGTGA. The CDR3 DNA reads TGTGCCAGCAGCTTCTATTTGACAGGGGCCTACAATGAGCAGTTCTTC. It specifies CASSFYLTGAYNEQFF.

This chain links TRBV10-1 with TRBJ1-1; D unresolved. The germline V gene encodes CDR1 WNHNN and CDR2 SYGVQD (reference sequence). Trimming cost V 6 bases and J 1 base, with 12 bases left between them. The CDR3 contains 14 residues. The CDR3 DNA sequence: TGCGCCAGCAGCGTTGGGCAGCGGAACACTGAAGCTTTCTTT. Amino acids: CASSVGQRNTEAFF.

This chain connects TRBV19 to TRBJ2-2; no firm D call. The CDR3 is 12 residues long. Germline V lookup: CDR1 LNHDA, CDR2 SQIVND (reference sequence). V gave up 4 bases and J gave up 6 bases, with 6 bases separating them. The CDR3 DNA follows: TGTGCCAGTAGTACCTACCCCGGGGAGCTGTTTTTT. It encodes CASSTYPGELFF.

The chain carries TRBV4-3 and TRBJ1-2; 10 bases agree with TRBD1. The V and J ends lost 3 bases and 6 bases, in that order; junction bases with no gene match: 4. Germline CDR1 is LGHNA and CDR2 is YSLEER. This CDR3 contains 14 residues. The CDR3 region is CASSQTGTGDGYTF. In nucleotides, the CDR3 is TGCGCCAGCAGCCAGACCGGGACAGGGGATGGCTACACCTTC.

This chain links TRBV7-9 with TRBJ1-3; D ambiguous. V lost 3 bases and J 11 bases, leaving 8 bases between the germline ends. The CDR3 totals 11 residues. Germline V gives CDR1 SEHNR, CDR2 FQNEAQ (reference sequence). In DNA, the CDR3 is TGTGCCAGCAGCTTCTCCGGGGCCATATATTTT. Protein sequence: CASSFSGAIYF.

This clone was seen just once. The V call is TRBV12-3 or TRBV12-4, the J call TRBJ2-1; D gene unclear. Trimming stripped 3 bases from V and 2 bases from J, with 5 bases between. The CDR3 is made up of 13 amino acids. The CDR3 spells CASSLEPYNEQFF. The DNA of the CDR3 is TGTGCCAGCAGTTTGGAGCCCTACAATGAGCAGTTCTTC.

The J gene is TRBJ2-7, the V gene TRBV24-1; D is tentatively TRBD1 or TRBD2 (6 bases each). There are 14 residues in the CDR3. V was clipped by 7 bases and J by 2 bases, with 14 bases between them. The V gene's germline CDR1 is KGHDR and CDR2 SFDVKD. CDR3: CATSLRGRAYEQYF. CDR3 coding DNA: TGTGCCACCAGCCTACGGGGGCGGGCCTACGAGCAGTACTTC.

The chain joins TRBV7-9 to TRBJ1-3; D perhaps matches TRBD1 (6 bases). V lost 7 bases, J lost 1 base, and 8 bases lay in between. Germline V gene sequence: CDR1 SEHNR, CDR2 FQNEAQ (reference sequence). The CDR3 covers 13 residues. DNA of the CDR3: TGTGCCAGCATCACAGGGTCTGGAAACACCATATATTTT. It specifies CASITGSGNTIYF.

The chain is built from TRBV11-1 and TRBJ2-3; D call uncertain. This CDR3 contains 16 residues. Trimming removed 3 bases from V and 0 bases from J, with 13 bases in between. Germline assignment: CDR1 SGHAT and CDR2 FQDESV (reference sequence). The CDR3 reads CASSFALHTSTDTQYF. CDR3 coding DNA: TGTGCCAGCAGCTTCGCGCTACATACTAGCACAGATACGCAGTATTTT.

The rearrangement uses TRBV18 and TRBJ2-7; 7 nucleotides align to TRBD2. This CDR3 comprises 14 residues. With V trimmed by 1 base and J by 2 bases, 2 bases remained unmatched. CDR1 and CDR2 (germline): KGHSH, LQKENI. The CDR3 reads CASSPLGGTYEQYF. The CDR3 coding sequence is TGTGCCAGCTCACCACTCGGGGGGACCTACGAGCAGTACTTC.